The rows below give T cell receptor beta chains drawn from one sample of a study of OX40 agonist ivuxolimab in advanced cancers. Using immunoSEQ multiplex PCR, the repertoire was profiled, and TCRdb retains in-frame clones only, with some absent. The sample has 45,000 to 60,000 clones; 84% are singletons. The sequencing here drew on CD4+ or CD8+ T cells sorted from blood, taken in a trial of the OX40 agonist ivuxolimab. These receptor sequences come from an adult with an advanced solid tumor such as melanoma, head and neck, liver or kidney cancer. Both conserved end residues are part of each CDR3. Fields, in order: clone size, CDR3 length, J gene, D gene, V gene, CDR3 protein, CDR3 DNA. D genes are given only for firm matches. Expanded clones get a size class; other rows say once, few or many, or leave the size out.

size: NA; length: 14; J: TRBJ1-1; D: NA; V: TRBV5-6; CDR3: CASSLAVGGTEAFF; DNA: TGTGCCAGCAGCTTGGCGGTGGGGGGCACTGAAGCTTTCTTT
size: NA; length: 11; J: TRBJ1-4; D: NA; V: TRBV20-1; CDR3: CSAWIGEKLFF; DNA: TGCAGTGCTTGGATCGGAGAAAAACTGTTTTTT
size: few; length: 13; J: TRBJ1-2; D: TRBD1; V: TRBV27; CDR3: CASRGGQDGGYTF; DNA: TGTGCCAGCAGGGGAGGACAGGACGGAGGCTACACCTTC
size: NA; length: 12; J: TRBJ2-3; D: NA; V: TRBV27; CDR3: CASSPSTDTQYF; DNA: TGTGCCAGCAGTCCGAGCACAGATACGCAGTATTTT
size: NA; length: 13; J: TRBJ2-2; D: NA; V: TRBV9; CDR3: CASSGTNTGELFF; DNA: TGTGCCAGCAGCGGTACGAACACCGGGGAGCTGTTTTTT
size: NA; length: 17; J: TRBJ1-2; D: NA; V: TRBV28; CDR3: CASSLSVQLGSDYGYTF; DNA: TGTGCCAGCAGTTTATCAGTACAGCTTGGCTCGGACTATGGCTACACCTTC
size: NA; length: 14; J: TRBJ1-1; D: NA; V: TRBV19; CDR3: CASSIGSKNTEAFF; DNA: TGTGCCAGTAGTATAGGCAGCAAGAACACTGAAGCTTTCTTT
size: NA; length: 13; J: TRBJ1-3; D: NA; V: TRBV14; CDR3: CASSPFSGNTIYF; DNA: TGTGCCAGCAGCCCGTTCTCTGGAAACACCATATATTTT
size: NA; length: 15; J: TRBJ1-6; D: TRBD1; V: TRBV6-5; CDR3: CASSDRTGDNSPLHF; DNA: TGTGCCAGCAGCGACAGGACAGGAGATAATTCACCCCTCCACTTT
size: NA; length: 15; J: TRBJ2-7; D: NA; V: TRBV7-9; CDR3: CASSPSLGSGYEQYF; DNA: TGTGCCAGCAGCCCGAGCCTAGGGAGTGGGTACGAGCAGTACTTC
size: NA; length: 15; J: TRBJ1-5; D: NA; V: TRBV6-1; CDR3: CASSEILGGNQPQHF; DNA: TGTGCCAGCAGTGAAATCTTAGGGGGCAATCAGCCCCAGCATTTT
size: NA; length: 15; J: TRBJ2-1; D: TRBD2; V: TRBV27; CDR3: CASSSGTSGYNEQFF; DNA: TGTGCCAGCAGTTCCGGGACTAGCGGTTACAATGAGCAGTTCTTC
size: NA; length: 13; J: TRBJ1-2; D: NA; V: TRBV7-9; CDR3: CASSPWAEEGYTF; DNA: TGTGCCAGCAGCCCCTGGGCCGAGGAAGGCTACACCTTC
size: many; length: 14; J: TRBJ1-2; D: NA; V: TRBV2; CDR3: CASRSTDDNYGYTF; DNA: TGTGCCAGCAGGTCGACAGATGACAACTATGGCTACACCTTC
size: NA; length: 14; J: TRBJ1-1; D: NA; V: TRBV4-2; CDR3: CASSQIGGDTEAFF; DNA: TGTGCCAGCAGCCAAATAGGGGGGGATACTGAAGCTTTCTTT
size: NA; length: 16; J: TRBJ2-1; D: TRBD2; V: TRBV7-9; CDR3: CASSSPGLAASDEQFF; DNA: TGTGCCAGCAGCTCCCCGGGACTAGCCGCAAGCGATGAGCAGTTCTTC
size: NA; length: 16; J: TRBJ2-1; D: TRBD1; V: TRBV5-1; CDR3: CASSPITGTAYNEQFF; DNA: TGCGCCAGCAGCCCGATTACCGGGACAGCCTACAATGAGCAGTTCTTC
size: NA; length: 14; J: TRBJ2-3; D: TRBD2; V: TRBV5-1; CDR3: CASSLEAGGDTQYF; DNA: TGCGCCAGCAGCCTGGAAGCGGGAGGAGATACGCAGTATTTT
size: NA; length: 17; J: TRBJ2-5; D: TRBD2; V: TRBV4-1; CDR3: CASSLSGLAGDQETQYF; DNA: TGCGCCAGCAGCCTCTCCGGACTAGCGGGGGACCAAGAGACCCAGTACTTC
size: NA; length: 14; J: TRBJ2-7; D: TRBD1; V: TRBV5-5; CDR3: CASSWDRGYGEQYF; DNA: TGTGCCAGCAGCTGGGACAGGGGGTATGGCGAGCAGTACTTC
size: NA; length: 12; J: TRBJ2-7; D: NA; V: TRBV6-1; CDR3: CASSDSGHEQYF; DNA: TGTGCCAGCAGTGACTCAGGGCACGAGCAGTACTTC
size: NA; length: 15; J: TRBJ2-7; D: NA; V: TRBV9; CDR3: CASSVAGSSSYEQYF; DNA: TGTGCCAGCAGCGTAGCCGGGAGTAGCTCCTACGAGCAGTACTTC
size: NA; length: 20; J: TRBJ2-2; D: TRBD2; V: TRBV13; CDR3: CASSLSGKLAGGWDTGELFF; DNA: TGTGCCAGCAGCTTATCCGGGAAACTAGCGGGGGGTTGGGACACCGGGGAGCTGTTTTTT
size: NA; length: 16; J: TRBJ2-7; D: NA; V: TRBV7-9; CDR3: CASSFSGTPRPYEQYF; DNA: TGTGCCAGCAGTTTTAGTGGGACGCCTCGGCCCTACGAGCAGTACTTC
size: once; length: 17; J: TRBJ2-6; D: NA; V: TRBV25-1; CDR3: CASSNRDTYIGANVLTF; DNA: TGTGCCAGCAGTAACCGGGACACCTATATCGGGGCCAACGTCCTGACTTTC
size: NA; length: 15; J: TRBJ2-5; D: TRBD2; V: TRBV6-5; CDR3: CASSRTSGGNETQYF; DNA: TGTGCCAGCAGCCGGACTAGCGGGGGTAATGAGACCCAGTACTTC
size: NA; length: 14; J: TRBJ2-6; D: NA; V: TRBV9; CDR3: CASSGLFGANVLTF; DNA: TGTGCCAGCAGCGGCCTCTTTGGGGCCAACGTCCTGACTTTC
size: NA; length: 17; J: TRBJ2-5; D: TRBD1; V: TRBV11-2; CDR3: CASSLGSGGVFQETQYF; DNA: TGTGCCAGCAGCTTAGGATCAGGGGGCGTTTTCCAAGAGACCCAGTACTTC
size: NA; length: 15; J: TRBJ2-1; D: TRBD1; V: TRBV11-2; CDR3: CASSFRTGSYNEQFF; DNA: TGTGCCAGCAGCTTCCGGACAGGGTCCTACAATGAGCAGTTCTTC
size: NA; length: 15; J: TRBJ1-6; D: TRBD1; V: TRBV29-1; CDR3: CSVEGQGAADSPLHF; DNA: TGCAGCGTCGAAGGACAGGGGGCAGCGGATTCACCCCTCCACTTT
size: NA; length: 14; J: TRBJ2-1; D: NA; V: TRBV14; CDR3: CASSPTWAGNEQFF; DNA: TGTGCCAGCAGCCCTACCTGGGCGGGTAATGAGCAGTTCTTC
size: few; length: 11; J: TRBJ1-2; D: NA; V: TRBV6-6; CDR3: CASSYTLGYTF; DNA: TGTGCCAGCAGTTACACTCTCGGCTACACCTTC
size: NA; length: 13; J: TRBJ2-7; D: NA; V: TRBV10-2; CDR3: CASSVLDPYEQYF; DNA: TGCGCCAGCAGTGTCCTTGATCCCTACGAGCAGTACTTC
size: NA; length: 14; J: TRBJ2-5; D: NA; V: TRBV30; CDR3: CAWSGPPYGETQYF; DNA: TGTGCCTGGAGTGGCCCCCCATACGGGGAGACCCAGTACTTC
size: NA; length: 17; J: TRBJ2-4; D: NA; V: TRBV7-9; CDR3: CASTQSKKTGAKNIQYF; DNA: TGTGCCAGCACCCAATCAAAGAAAACAGGAGCCAAAAACATTCAGTACTTC
size: NA; length: 14; J: TRBJ2-5; D: TRBD2; V: TRBV11-2; CDR3: CASSLVGGAGTQYF; DNA: TGTGCCAGCAGCTTAGTCGGGGGGGCTGGGACCCAGTACTTC
size: NA; length: 15; J: TRBJ2-3; D: NA; V: TRBV9; CDR3: CASSPPGPQAYTQYF; DNA: TGTGCCAGCAGCCCCCCGGGACCCCAGGCTTATACGCAGTATTTT
size: NA; length: 17; J: TRBJ1-4; D: NA; V: TRBV4-2; CDR3: CASSQEDQGVLVGKLFF; DNA: TGTGCCAGCAGCCAAGAAGATCAGGGTGTTCTTGTCGGAAAACTGTTTTTT
size: NA; length: 12; J: TRBJ2-7; D: NA; V: TRBV13; CDR3: CASSSQGNEQYF; DNA: TGTGCCAGCAGCTCACAGGGCAACGAGCAGTACTTC
size: NA; length: 13; J: TRBJ2-3; D: NA; V: TRBV29-1; CDR3: CSVEGLPTDTQYF; DNA: TGCAGCGTTGAGGGACTCCCCACAGATACGCAGTATTTT
size: NA; length: 12; J: TRBJ2-7; D: NA; V: TRBV6-6; CDR3: CASSQSSYEQYF; DNA: TGTGCCAGCAGTCAAAGCTCCTACGAGCAGTACTTC
size: NA; length: 14; J: TRBJ1-1; D: NA; V: TRBV7-9; CDR3: CASSLALGSGEAFF; DNA: TGTGCCAGCAGCTTAGCGCTGGGGAGTGGTGAAGCTTTCTTT
size: NA; length: 14; J: TRBJ2-6; D: NA; V: TRBV15; CDR3: CATSLTAGANVLTF; DNA: TGTGCCACCAGCTTGACAGCTGGGGCCAACGTCCTGACTTTC
size: NA; length: 16; J: TRBJ2-1; D: TRBD1; V: TRBV7-9; CDR3: CASSSPRDREGNEQFF; DNA: TGTGCCAGCAGCTCACCTCGGGACAGGGAGGGGAATGAGCAGTTCTTC
size: NA; length: 14; J: TRBJ2-7; D: NA; V: TRBV6-5; CDR3: CASSYKGEGYEQYF; DNA: TGTGCCAGCAGTTACAAGGGAGAGGGCTACGAGCAGTACTTC
size: NA; length: 13; J: TRBJ2-7; D: NA; V: TRBV5-1; CDR3: CASSLNGAYEQYF; DNA: TGCGCCAGCAGCTTGAACGGGGCCTACGAGCAGTACTTC
size: NA; length: 14; J: TRBJ1-1; D: TRBD1; V: TRBV6-6; CDR3: CASRSTGGLPEAFF; DNA: TGTGCCAGCAGGTCAACAGGGGGTCTGCCTGAAGCTTTCTTT
size: NA; length: 15; J: TRBJ2-7; D: NA; V: TRBV27; CDR3: CASSLSGWGDYEQYF; DNA: TGTGCCAGCAGTTTATCTGGCTGGGGGGACTACGAGCAGTACTTC
size: NA; length: 13; J: TRBJ2-1; D: NA; V: TRBV5-4; CDR3: CASSLDSSNEQFF; DNA: TGTGCCAGCAGCTTGGACTCGTCAAATGAGCAGTTCTTC
size: few; length: 18; J: TRBJ2-7; D: TRBD2; V: TRBV28; CDR3: CASSQATSGLAGGYEQYF; DNA: TGTGCCAGCAGTCAGGCTACATCAGGACTAGCGGGAGGGTACGAGCAGTACTTC
size: NA; length: 13; J: TRBJ2-1; D: NA; V: TRBV11-3; CDR3: CASSVRVNYEQFF; DNA: TGTGCCAGCTCCGTACGGGTGAATTATGAGCAGTTCTTC
size: NA; length: 14; J: TRBJ1-2; D: TRBD1; V: TRBV5-5; CDR3: CASSIGQGADGYTF; DNA: TGTGCCAGCAGCATCGGACAGGGGGCGGATGGCTACACCTTC
size: NA; length: 13; J: TRBJ2-1; D: NA; V: TRBV6-4; CDR3: CASSELGDNEQFF; DNA: TGTGCCAGCAGCGAGCTAGGAGACAATGAGCAGTTCTTC